These T cell receptor beta chains were read from a single sample in a study of blood T cell repertoires in COVID-19. The table came from immunoSEQ multiplex PCR; TCRdb's copy has only in-frame clones and leaves some out. The sample holds 360,000 or so clones, about 90% seen once. Source material: PBMCs or T cells enriched from blood (not recorded which). These TCRs come from a woman aged 25-40 years who had recovered from COVID-19. CDR3s leave out the opening cysteine and the closing phenylalanine or tryptophan.

v_call	j_call	cdr3_aa
TRBV5-1	TRBJ2-2	ASSGQAGAYTGELF
TRBV14	TRBJ2-2	ASSQEGRYYTGELF
TRBV7-9	TRBJ1-1	ASSLTGILNTEAF
TRBV30	TRBJ1-2	AWSVAYGYT
TRBV12-3/TRBV12-4	TRBJ1-2	ASSSDSNYGYT
TRBV5-4	TRBJ2-2	ASSSTGLNTGELF
TRBV13	TRBJ2-7	ASSLGPSYEQY
TRBV14	TRBJ2-1	ASSPSGGAREF
TRBV23-1	TRBJ1-1	ASSQWRQGRHTEAF
TRBV9	TRBJ1-1	ASSNLGQGAEAF
TRBV4-1	TRBJ1-4	ASSQRRTNEKLF
TRBV2	TRBJ2-7	ASSGTGGTSEQY
TRBV5-5	TRBJ1-3	ASSLVKGSGNTIY
TRBV2	TRBJ1-2	ASRVSGTEANYGYT
TRBV4-2	TRBJ2-5	ASSDGDQETQY
TRBV28	TRBJ1-2	ASSLGSADYGYT
TRBV10-3	TRBJ2-5	AISEWQEGTQY
TRBV30	TRBJ2-7	AWSAIRRRYEQY
TRBV6-1	TRBJ1-1	ASSESGNPAYEAF
TRBV14	TRBJ2-4	ASSPLGQDRNIQY
TRBV5-1	TRBJ2-7	ASSLATGGAEMNEQY
TRBV4-2	TRBJ2-3	ASSPRTSSPDTQY
TRBV27	TRBJ2-3	ASSFSPRYTQY
TRBV19	TRBJ2-7	ASSTGVRSYEQY
TRBV29-1	TRBJ2-7	SVVYTSYEQY
TRBV7-3	TRBJ2-3	ASSLIGEVSQY
TRBV18	TRBJ2-7	ASSPGTASFYEQY
TRBV5-6	TRBJ1-1	ASSLSQGERTNTEAF
TRBV19	TRBJ2-1	ASRTAGGVNNEQF
TRBV27	TRBJ1-1	ASSRNPGGGKWNTEAF
TRBV7-8	TRBJ1-5	ASSSPVQGAPSNQPQH
TRBV5-8	TRBJ2-7	ASSLIGGAAFVYEQY
TRBV5-5	TRBJ1-1	ASSGGQGMNTEAF
TRBV7-9	TRBJ2-1	ASADGNEQF
TRBV27	TRBJ1-3	ASSSQGATGNTIY
TRBV6-5	TRBJ1-6	ASIYTSDSPLH
TRBV10-3	TRBJ1-2	AISAREGYGYT
TRBV15	TRBJ1-1	ATSNTWDLGRVTEAF
TRBV27	TRBJ2-3	ASRVGGGTDTQY
TRBV7-6	TRBJ1-1	ASSLRTGGGAEAF
TRBV3-1/TRBV3-2	TRBJ2-1	ASSQDPSGRAYYNEQF
TRBV2	TRBJ2-3	ASSERDTQY
TRBV19	TRBJ2-3	ASSIAVASGDTQY
TRBV29-1	TRBJ1-5	SASGTGPNQPQH
TRBV5-4	TRBJ2-3	ASSRRPDTQY
TRBV18	TRBJ1-1	ASSPQSGDTEAF
TRBV20-1	TRBJ2-1	SASSFGLAGVYNEQF
TRBV10-3	TRBJ2-7	ATLVPGQGYEQY
TRBV12-3/TRBV12-4	TRBJ2-2	ASRDITGELF
TRBV11-2	TRBJ2-7	ASSLNRAPYEQY
TRBV14	TRBJ2-6	ASSQPAYSGANVLT
TRBV28	TRBJ2-1	ASSLFGTSGRASNEQF
TRBV24-1	TRBJ1-1	ATSDGIEAF
TRBV18	TRBJ2-1	ASSPLTGGSYYNEQF
TRBV3-1/TRBV3-2	TRBJ1-4	ASSKRQNDATNEKLF
TRBV28	TRBJ2-7	ASRNPVSYEQY
TRBV7-8	TRBJ2-7	ASSLRVGLYEQY
TRBV5-1	TRBJ2-5	ASSPGGQETQY